The 15 T cell receptor beta chains below all came from one sample that was sequenced in a study of blood T cells in healthy people across ages. Alongside a J-beta primer mix, a sample-barcoded 5' primer served in a second PCR lasting about 7 to 12 cycles. TCRdb processed the 5' RACE reads anew with MiXCR; each CDR3 protein has one entry. The repertoire holds 600,000 to 800,000 distinct CDR3 sequences, with approximately 52% as singletons. Sequencing was carried out using blood. All receptors come from a woman of 80 years or more in good health.

The chain has TRBV7-3 and TRBJ2-5; perhaps TRBD2 as D (6 bases). With the DNA end fitting TRBJ2-7 better, the J assignment may be wrong. CDR1 and CDR2 (germline): SGHTA, FQGTGA. The CDR3 is made up of 15 amino acids. The CDR3 region has the DNA TGTGCCAGCAGCTCGGGGCAACCGGGGGCCTACGAGCAGTACTTC. Protein: CASSSGQPGAYEQYF.

This clonotype was found many times. The rearrangement links TRBV2 to TRBJ2-5; weak D call: TRBD2 (6 bases). The CDR3 is 13 amino acids. The germline V and J ends were trimmed by 7 bases and 5 bases, with 14 bases remaining between them. CDR1 is SNHLY and CDR2 is FYNNEI in the germline V gene. The CDR3 bases are TGTGCCAGCACAGGAGGGTCGGACGAGACCCAGTACTTC. Translating gives CASTGGSDETQYF.

Relative to its sample, this clonotype is medium-sized. This chain joins TRBV6-4 and TRBJ2-3; 8 nucleotides align to TRBD2. The CDR3 is 15 residues long. The J segment lost 6 bases and the V segment lost 2 bases, leaving 7 bases of the junction unmatched. Germline CDR1 is MRHNA and CDR2 is SNTAGT. The chain's CDR3 is CASSDVTGGSDTQYF. The CDR3 DNA follows: TGTGCCAGCAGTGACGTGACGGGAGGGTCGGATACGCAGTATTTT.

The rearrangement joins TRBV6-2 or TRBV6-3 to TRBJ2-3; the D is unclear. Germline CDR1 MNHEY, CDR2 SVGEGT. The CDR3 spans 13 residues. Trimming stripped 2 bases from V and 9 bases from J, with 12 bases between. DNA for the CDR3: TGTGCCAGCAGTTACATCGAGAGTAGAACGCAGTATTTT. As protein: CASSYIESRTQYF.

This chain uses TRBV4-2 with TRBJ2-1; 14 nucleotides line up with TRBD2. The CDR3 loop spans 17 amino acids. Trimming cost V 1 base and J 9 bases; bases outside gene matches: 8. The germline V gene has CDR1 LGHNA and CDR2 YNFKEQ. The CDR3 spells CASSQGQGTSGGFEQFF. In DNA, the CDR3 is TGTGCCAGCAGCCAAGGTCAAGGGACTAGCGGGGGTTTTGAGCAGTTCTTC.

This clonotype was detected only a few times. The rearrangement joins TRBV2 to TRBJ2-1; TRBD1 might be the D (6 bases). V shed 6 bases and J shed 14 bases, with 14 bases lying between them. The CDR3 totals 11 residues. CDR1 SNHLY and CDR2 FYNNEI come from the germline V gene. The CDR3, as DNA: TGTGCCAGCAGCCAACAGGGAGAAGAGTTCTTC. This sequence encodes CASSQQGEEFF.

The chain joins TRBV20-1 to TRBJ2-5; 10 nucleotides line up with TRBD1. The end of the DNA fits TRBJ2-7 better, so the J call may be wrong. Germline CDR1 reads DFQATT; CDR2 reads SNEGSKA (reference sequence). The CDR3 extends over 15 amino acids. The CDR3 here is CSARDGGTGDSEQYF. The CDR3 nucleotides are TGCAGTGCTAGAGATGGGGGGACAGGGGACAGCGAGCAGTACTTC.

J is TRBJ2-4 and V is TRBV7-6; D remains ambiguous. Near its end, the DNA agrees better with TRBJ2-7, so the J call may be wrong. Germline assignment: CDR1 SGHVS and CDR2 FNYEAQ. This CDR3 region has 13 residues. Here the CDR3 reads CASSREFGYEQYF. As DNA, the CDR3 is TGTGCCAGCAGCCGCGAATTTGGATACGAGCAGTACTTC.

This clonotype has ten or more counts. The chain links TRBV5-1 to TRBJ2-7; the match to TRBD2 covers 7 bases. The CDR3 contains 14 residues. The junction had 7 bases not matched to a gene; V was cut back by 4 bases and J by 3 bases. Per germline, CDR1 SGHRS and CDR2 YFSETQ. This chain's CDR3 is CASSPRDYGYEQYF. CDR3 coding DNA: TGCGCCAGCAGCCCCCGGGACTACGGCTACGAGCAGTACTTC.

In this sample, this clonotype turned up once. This may arise from a read error, as a much more abundant clone is one base away. This rearrangement joins TRBV20-1 to TRBJ2-6; D is undetermined. The CDR3 totals 11 residues. Per the germline V gene, CDR1 is DFQATT and CDR2 is SNEGSKA (reference sequence). This CDR3 is CSASGTNVLTF. The CDR3 DNA reads TGCAGTGCATCTGGGACCAACGTCCTGACTTTC.

The genes are TRBV25-1 and TRBJ2-1; D is uncertain. The V and J ends lost 4 bases and 4 bases respectively, with 8 bases between them. In germline, CDR1 is MGHDK, CDR2 SYGVNS. The CDR3 extends over 13 amino acids. The CDR3 reads CASSAQIYNEQFF. The CDR3, as DNA: TGTGCCAGCAGTGCTCAGATATACAATGAGCAGTTCTTC.

This clonotype was counted many times. The chain uses TRBV7-9 and TRBJ2-5; D might be TRBD1 (7 bases). The CDR3 totals 15 residues. Trimming removed 3 bases from V and 2 bases from J, with 13 bases in between. Germline values: CDR1 SEHNR, CDR2 FQNEAQ (reference sequence). This CDR3 is CASSFPTGRQETQYF. As DNA, the CDR3 is TGTGCCAGCAGCTTTCCGACAGGGAGGCAAGAGACCCAGTACTTC.

The chain couples TRBV4-1 to TRBJ1-2; possibly TRBD1 for D (5 bases). The CDR3 has 14 amino acids. Deletions cut 1 base from V and 6 bases from J, with 12 bases between. CDR1 and CDR2 from the germline V gene are MGHRA and YSYEKL. The CDR3 is CASSQVTGQNGYTF. DNA of the CDR3: TGCGCCAGCAGCCAAGTCACGGGGCAAAATGGCTACACCTTC.

This chain uses TRBV7-9 with TRBJ1-4; D call uncertain. The CDR3 is 15 amino acids. Between the trimmed V and J ends, which lost 1 base and 8 bases, there was a span of 14 bases. The germline V gene encodes CDR1 SEHNR and CDR2 FQNEAQ (reference sequence). The CDR3 bases are TGTGCCAGCAGCTTAGAGGGTCTTCTCAACGAAAAACTGTTTTTT. Protein product: CASSLEGLLNEKLFF. Using reference TRBV7-9 and TRBJ1-4 for the parts outside the CDR3, the full variable domain is DTGVSQNPRHKITKRGQNVTFRCDPISEHNRLYWYRQTLGQGPEFLTYFQNEAQLEKSRLLSDRFSAERPKGSFSTLEIQRTEQGDSAMYLCASSLEGLLNEKLFFGSGTQLSVL.

The rearrangement joins TRBV7-2 to TRBJ2-6; D ambiguous. Between the trimmed V and J ends, which lost 0 bases and 2 bases, there was a span of 5 bases. Germline CDR1 and CDR2: SGHTA and FQGNSA. CDR3 length: 15 residues. The CDR3 reads CASSLAVPGANVLTF. The CDR3 nucleotides are TGTGCCAGCAGCTTAGCGGTGCCTGGGGCCAACGTCCTGACTTTC.